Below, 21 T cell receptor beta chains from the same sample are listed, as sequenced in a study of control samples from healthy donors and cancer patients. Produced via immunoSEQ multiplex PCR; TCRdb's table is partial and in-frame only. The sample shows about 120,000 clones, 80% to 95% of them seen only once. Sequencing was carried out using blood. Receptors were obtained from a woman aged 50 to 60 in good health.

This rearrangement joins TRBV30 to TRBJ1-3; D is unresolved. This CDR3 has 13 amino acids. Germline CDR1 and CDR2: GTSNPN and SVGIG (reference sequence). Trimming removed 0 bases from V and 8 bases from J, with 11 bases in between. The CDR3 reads CAWSVRNRDTIYF. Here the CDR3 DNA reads TGTGCCTGGAGTGTACGAAATAGGGACACCATATATTTT.

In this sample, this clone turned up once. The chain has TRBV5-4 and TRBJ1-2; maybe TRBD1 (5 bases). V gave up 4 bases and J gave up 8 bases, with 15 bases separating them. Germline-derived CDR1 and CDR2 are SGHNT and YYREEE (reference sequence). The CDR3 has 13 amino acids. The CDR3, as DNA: TGTGCCAGCAGCCCGAGGGGTTCAGGGGGCTACACCTTC. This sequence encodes CASSPRGSGGYTF.

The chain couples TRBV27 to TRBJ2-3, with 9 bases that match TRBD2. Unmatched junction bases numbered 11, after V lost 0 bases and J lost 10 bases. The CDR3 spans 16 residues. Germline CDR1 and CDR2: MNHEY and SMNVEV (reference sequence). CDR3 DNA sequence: TGTGCCAGCAGTTTATCGGGGCGGGGCGGGGGGGCTTCGCAGTATTTT. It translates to CASSLSGRGGGASQYF.

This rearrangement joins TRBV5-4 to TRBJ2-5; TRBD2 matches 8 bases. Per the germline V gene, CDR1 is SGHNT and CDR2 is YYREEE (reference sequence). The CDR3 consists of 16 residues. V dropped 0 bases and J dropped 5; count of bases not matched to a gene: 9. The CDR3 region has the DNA TGTGCCAGCAGCTTGGCGGGGGGGCCGGGAAAGGAGACCCAGTACTTC. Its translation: CASSLAGGPGKETQYF.

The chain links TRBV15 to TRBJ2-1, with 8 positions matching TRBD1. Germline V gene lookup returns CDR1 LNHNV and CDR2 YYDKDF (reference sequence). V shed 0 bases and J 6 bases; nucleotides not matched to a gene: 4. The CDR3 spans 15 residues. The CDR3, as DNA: TGTGCCACCAGCAGAGAACAGGGGGTTCCCAATGAGCAGTTCTTC. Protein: CATSREQGVPNEQFF.

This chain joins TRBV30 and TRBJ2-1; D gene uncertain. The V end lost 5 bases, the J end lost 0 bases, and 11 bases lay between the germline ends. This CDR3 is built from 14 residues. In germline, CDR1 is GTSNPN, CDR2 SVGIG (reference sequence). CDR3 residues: CAWGRSSSYNEQFF. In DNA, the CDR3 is TGTGCCTGGGGACGCTCAAGCTCCTACAATGAGCAGTTCTTC. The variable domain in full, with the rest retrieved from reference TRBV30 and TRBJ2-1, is SQTIHQWPATLVQPVGSPLSLECTVEGTSNPNLYWYRQAAGRGLQLLFYSVGIGQISSEVPQNLSASRPQDRQFILSSKKLLLSDSGFYLCAWGRSSSYNEQFFGPGTRLTVL.

This chain's CDR3 is CASSSTYEQYF. As DNA, the CDR3 is TGTGCCAGTAGTTCCACTTACGAGCAGTACTTC. The J gene is TRBJ2-7, the V gene TRBV19; D is unclear. V gave up 5 bases and J gave up 4 bases, with 6 bases separating them. The germline V gene encodes CDR1 LNHDA and CDR2 SQIVND (reference sequence). This CDR3 has 11 residues.

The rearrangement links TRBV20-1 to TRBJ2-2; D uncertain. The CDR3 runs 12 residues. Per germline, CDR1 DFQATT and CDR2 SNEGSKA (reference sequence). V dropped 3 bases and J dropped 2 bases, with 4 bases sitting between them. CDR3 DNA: TGCAGTGCTAGTGGAAACACCGGGGAGCTGTTTTTT. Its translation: CSASGNTGELFF.

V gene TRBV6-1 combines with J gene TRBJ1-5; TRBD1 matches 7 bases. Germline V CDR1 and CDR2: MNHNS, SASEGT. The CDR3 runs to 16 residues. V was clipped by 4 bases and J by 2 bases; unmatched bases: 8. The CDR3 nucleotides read TGTGCCAGCAGTGTGGAGGGGGCGCTTCGCAATCAGCCCCAGCATTTT. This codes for CASSVEGALRNQPQHF.

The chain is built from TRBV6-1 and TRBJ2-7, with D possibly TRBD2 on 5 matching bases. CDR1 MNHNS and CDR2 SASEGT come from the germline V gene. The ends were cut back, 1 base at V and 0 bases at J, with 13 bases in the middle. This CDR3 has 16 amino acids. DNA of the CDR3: TGTGCCAGCAGTGAAGAGCACGGAGGACTCTCCTACGAGCAGTACTTC. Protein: CASSEEHGGLSYEQYF.

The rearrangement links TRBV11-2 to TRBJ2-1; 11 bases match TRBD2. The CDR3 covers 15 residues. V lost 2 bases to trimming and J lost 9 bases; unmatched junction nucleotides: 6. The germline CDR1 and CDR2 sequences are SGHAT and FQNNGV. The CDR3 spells CASSLQLAGVGEQFF. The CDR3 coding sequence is TGTGCCAGCAGCTTACAACTAGCGGGAGTAGGTGAGCAGTTCTTC.

CDR3: CATSRGTDNEQFF. The CDR3 DNA reads as TGTGCCACCAGCAGAGGAACCGACAATGAGCAGTTCTTC. The J gene is TRBJ2-1, the V gene TRBV15; D is unresolved. V was shortened by 1 base and J by 5 bases, with 6 bases between the two germline ends. The germline V gene has CDR1 LNHNV and CDR2 YYDKDF (reference sequence). The CDR3 contains 13 residues. Combining the CDR3 with reference TRBV15 and TRBJ2-1 gives the whole variable domain DAMVIQNPRYQVTQFGKPVTLSCSQTLNHNVMYWYQQKSSQAPKLLFHYYDKDFNNEADTPDNFQSRRPNTSFCFLDIRSPGLGDTAMYLCATSRGTDNEQFFGPGTRLTVL.

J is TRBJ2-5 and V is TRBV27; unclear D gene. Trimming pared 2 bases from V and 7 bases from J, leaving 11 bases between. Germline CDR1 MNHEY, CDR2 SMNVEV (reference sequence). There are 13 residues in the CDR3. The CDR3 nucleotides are TGTGCCAGCAGTTTAGGCGGCTGGGGGACCCAGTACTTC. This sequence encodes CASSLGGWGTQYF.

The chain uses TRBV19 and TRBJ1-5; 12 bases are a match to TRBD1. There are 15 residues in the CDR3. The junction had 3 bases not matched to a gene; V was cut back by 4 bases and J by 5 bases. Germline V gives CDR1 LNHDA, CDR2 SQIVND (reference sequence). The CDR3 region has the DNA TGTGCCAGTAGTAGGGACAGGGGGCTTTATCAGCCCCAGCATTTT. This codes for CASSRDRGLYQPQHF.

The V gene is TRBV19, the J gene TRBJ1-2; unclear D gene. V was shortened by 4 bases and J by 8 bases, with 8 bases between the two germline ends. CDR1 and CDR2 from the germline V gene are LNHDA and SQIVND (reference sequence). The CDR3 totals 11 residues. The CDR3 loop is CASSTAWGYTF. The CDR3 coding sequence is TGTGCCAGTAGTACAGCGTGGGGCTACACCTTC.

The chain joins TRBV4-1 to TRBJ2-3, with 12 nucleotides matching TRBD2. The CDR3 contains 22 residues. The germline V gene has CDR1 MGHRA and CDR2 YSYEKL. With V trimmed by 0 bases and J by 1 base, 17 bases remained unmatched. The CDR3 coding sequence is TGCGCCAGCAGCCAAGATCCCTATTGGACTAGCGGGACGGGCCGTGGCACAGATACGCAGTATTTT. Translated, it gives CASSQDPYWTSGTGRGTDTQYF.

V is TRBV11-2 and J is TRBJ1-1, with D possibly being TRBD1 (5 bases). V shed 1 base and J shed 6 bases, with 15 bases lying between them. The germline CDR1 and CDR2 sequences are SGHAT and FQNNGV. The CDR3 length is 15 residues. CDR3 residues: CASSLGRTSLAEAFF. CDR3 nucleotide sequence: TGTGCCAGCAGCTTAGGCAGGACAAGCTTGGCTGAAGCTTTCTTT.

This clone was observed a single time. In DNA, the CDR3 is TGTGCCAGCAGTTACTCGACGGGTCTTGGAAACACCATATATTTT. Its protein is CASSYSTGLGNTIYF. V and J are TRBV6-5 and TRBJ1-3; D is unresolved. Germline V gene sequence: CDR1 MNHEY, CDR2 SVGAGI. The V gene lost 0 bases and the J gene lost 3 bases, with 9 bases spanning the gap. The CDR3 sequence is 15 residues long.

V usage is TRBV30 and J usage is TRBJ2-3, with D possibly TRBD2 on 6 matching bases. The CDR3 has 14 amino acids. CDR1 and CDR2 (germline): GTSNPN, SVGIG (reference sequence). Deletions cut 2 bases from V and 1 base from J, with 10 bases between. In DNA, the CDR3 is TGTGCCTGGAGTCTAGCGATGGGCACAGATACGCAGTATTTT. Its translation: CAWSLAMGTDTQYF.

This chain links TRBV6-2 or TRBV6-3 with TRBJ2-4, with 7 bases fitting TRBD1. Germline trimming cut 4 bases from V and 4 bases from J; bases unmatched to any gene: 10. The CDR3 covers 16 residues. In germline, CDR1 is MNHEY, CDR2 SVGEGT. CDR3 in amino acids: CASSFNRGQAKNIQYF. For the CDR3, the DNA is TGTGCCAGCAGTTTTAACCGCGGACAGGCTAAAAACATTCAGTACTTC.

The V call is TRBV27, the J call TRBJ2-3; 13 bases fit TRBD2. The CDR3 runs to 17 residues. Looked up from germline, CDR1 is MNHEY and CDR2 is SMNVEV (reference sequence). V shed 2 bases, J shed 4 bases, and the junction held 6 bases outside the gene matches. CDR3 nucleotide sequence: TGTGCCAGCAGTTTAGGACCGGGACTAGCGGGGTCAGATACGCAGTATTTT. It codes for CASSLGPGLAGSDTQYF.